A selection of T cell receptor beta chains follows, all from one sample in a study of blood T cell repertoires in COVID-19. Clones were sequenced by immunoSEQ multiplex PCR, and TCRdb holds only the in-frame ones, with some missing. The sample has around 200,000 clones; about 90% are singletons. Sequenced: peripheral blood. Receptors originate from a man aged 35 to 55 with active or convalescent COVID-19. Each CDR3 is given with its conserved first and last residue. D genes are given only for firm matches. Part of the rows lack a size; the others show once, few, many or a class for expanded clones.

v_call: TRBV10-3
d_call: TRBD1
j_call: TRBJ1-4
clone_size: once
cdr3_aa: CAISGTGGLGEKLFF
cdr3_nt: TGTGCCATCAGTGGTACAGGGGGCCTTGGCGAAAAACTGTTTTTT

v_call: TRBV11-2
d_call: TRBD1
j_call: TRBJ1-4
clone_size: once
cdr3_aa: CASSLVGRGHAKLFF
cdr3_nt: TGTGCCAGCAGCTTAGTGGGCAGGGGGCACGCAAAACTGTTTTTT

v_call: TRBV23-1
d_call: .
j_call: TRBJ2-1
clone_size: .
cdr3_aa: CASSEGRSSYNEQFF
cdr3_nt: TGCGCCAGCAGCGAGGGCCGTAGCTCCTACAATGAGCAGTTCTTC

v_call: TRBV18
d_call: TRBD1
j_call: TRBJ1-5
clone_size: once
cdr3_aa: CASSTGTGGGQPQHF
cdr3_nt: TGTGCCAGCTCAACCGGGACAGGGGGGGGTCAGCCCCAGCATTTT

v_call: TRBV7-2
d_call: .
j_call: TRBJ1-6
clone_size: .
cdr3_aa: CASSLGRILHF
cdr3_nt: TGTGCCAGCAGCTTAGGCAGGATCCTCCACTTT

v_call: TRBV7-2
d_call: TRBD2
j_call: TRBJ2-6
clone_size: .
cdr3_aa: CASSLLAGNSGANVLTF
cdr3_nt: TGTGCCAGCAGCTTACTAGCGGGTAACTCTGGGGCCAACGTCCTGACTTTC

v_call: TRBV7-9
d_call: TRBD2
j_call: TRBJ2-1
clone_size: .
cdr3_aa: CASSLSLAGSEQFF
cdr3_nt: TGTGCCAGCAGCTTAAGCCTAGCGGGGAGCGAGCAGTTCTTC

v_call: TRBV7-9
d_call: .
j_call: TRBJ1-6
clone_size: .
cdr3_aa: CASSLERDHSPLHF
cdr3_nt: TGTGCCAGCAGCTTAGAGAGGGATCATTCACCCCTCCACTTT

v_call: TRBV2
d_call: .
j_call: TRBJ1-2
clone_size: .
cdr3_aa: CASRATDNYGYTF
cdr3_nt: TGTGCCAGCAGGGCGACAGACAACTATGGCTACACCTTC

v_call: TRBV18
d_call: .
j_call: TRBJ1-1
clone_size: .
cdr3_aa: CASSLGGENTEAFF
cdr3_nt: TGTGCCAGCTCGCTAGGAGGGGAGAACACTGAAGCTTTCTTT

v_call: TRBV6-1
d_call: TRBD2
j_call: TRBJ2-7
clone_size: once
cdr3_aa: CASSAVAGAKRSYEQYF
cdr3_nt: TGTGCCAGCAGTGCTGTAGCGGGGGCCAAGCGTTCTTACGAGCAGTACTTC

v_call: TRBV6-6
d_call: .
j_call: TRBJ2-7
clone_size: .
cdr3_aa: CASRLSTGIYEQYF
cdr3_nt: TGTGCCAGCCGGCTAAGTACAGGGATCTACGAGCAGTACTTC

v_call: TRBV3-1/TRBV3-2
d_call: .
j_call: TRBJ1-6
clone_size: .
cdr3_aa: CASSQVLPGNSPLHF
cdr3_nt: TGTGCCAGCAGCCAAGTTCTTCCGGGTAATTCACCCCTCCACTTT

v_call: TRBV29-1
d_call: .
j_call: TRBJ1-2
clone_size: .
cdr3_aa: CSVVQETTYGYTF
cdr3_nt: TGCAGCGTTGTACAGGAGACAACTTATGGCTACACCTTC

v_call: TRBV30
d_call: .
j_call: TRBJ1-1
clone_size: .
cdr3_aa: CAWSESTEAFF
cdr3_nt: TGTGCCTGGAGTGAGAGTACTGAAGCTTTCTTT

v_call: TRBV3-1/TRBV3-2
d_call: .
j_call: TRBJ1-1
clone_size: few
cdr3_aa: CASSLRVNTEAFF
cdr3_nt: TGTGCCAGCAGCCTCAGGGTGAACACTGAAGCTTTCTTT

v_call: TRBV4-2
d_call: .
j_call: TRBJ2-3
clone_size: .
cdr3_aa: CASSQGQYTDTQYF
cdr3_nt: TGTGCCAGCAGCCAAGGACAGTACACAGATACGCAGTATTTT

v_call: TRBV27
d_call: .
j_call: TRBJ2-2
clone_size: few
cdr3_aa: CASSLTGTGELFF
cdr3_nt: TGTGCCAGCAGTTTAACGGGCACCGGGGAGCTGTTTTTT

v_call: TRBV9
d_call: .
j_call: TRBJ1-2
clone_size: .
cdr3_aa: CASSQRGTSPYGYTF
cdr3_nt: TGTGCCAGCAGCCAGCGGGGGACGTCGCCCTATGGCTACACCTTC

v_call: TRBV19
d_call: .
j_call: TRBJ2-7
clone_size: .
cdr3_aa: CASSPAGAREQYF
cdr3_nt: TGTGCCAGTTCTCCTGCGGGGGCAAGGGAGCAGTACTTC

v_call: TRBV30
d_call: .
j_call: TRBJ1-1
clone_size: .
cdr3_aa: CAWRKANTEAFF
cdr3_nt: TGTGCCTGGAGAAAAGCAAACACTGAAGCTTTCTTT

v_call: TRBV29-1
d_call: .
j_call: TRBJ1-1
clone_size: .
cdr3_aa: CSVAQGNMNTEAFF
cdr3_nt: TGCAGCGTAGCCCAGGGGAACATGAACACTGAAGCTTTCTTT

v_call: TRBV3-1/TRBV3-2
d_call: .
j_call: TRBJ2-7
clone_size: few
cdr3_aa: CASSWVAGPGYEQYF
cdr3_nt: TGTGCCAGCAGCTGGGTGGCGGGGCCGGGCTACGAGCAGTACTTC

v_call: TRBV12-3/TRBV12-4
d_call: .
j_call: TRBJ1-2
clone_size: .
cdr3_aa: CASSWTAYGYTF
cdr3_nt: TGTGCCAGCAGTTGGACAGCCTATGGCTACACCTTC

v_call: TRBV9
d_call: TRBD1
j_call: TRBJ1-6
clone_size: .
cdr3_aa: CASSVEDRTHSPLHF
cdr3_nt: TGTGCCAGCAGCGTAGAGGACAGGACCCATTCACCCCTCCACTTT

v_call: TRBV4-1
d_call: .
j_call: TRBJ2-5
clone_size: .
cdr3_aa: CASSQTTRTGETQYF
cdr3_nt: TGCGCCAGCAGCCAAACGACTAGAACAGGAGAGACCCAGTACTTC

v_call: TRBV6-5
d_call: .
j_call: TRBJ1-2
clone_size: .
cdr3_aa: CASSSTGYGYTF
cdr3_nt: TGTGCCAGCAGCTCGACAGGCTATGGCTACACCTTC

v_call: TRBV7-9
d_call: .
j_call: TRBJ1-1
clone_size: few
cdr3_aa: CASSPRRGSTEAFF
cdr3_nt: TGTGCCAGCAGCCCCCGGAGGGGTAGCACTGAAGCTTTCTTT

v_call: TRBV6-5
d_call: .
j_call: TRBJ1-3
clone_size: .
cdr3_aa: CASSNTASGNTIYF
cdr3_nt: TGTGCCAGCAGTAATACAGCCTCTGGAAACACCATATATTTT

v_call: TRBV25-1
d_call: TRBD1
j_call: TRBJ1-2
clone_size: .
cdr3_aa: CASIPGGGGNYGYTF
cdr3_nt: TGTGCCAGCATCCCAGGGGGCGGAGGTAACTATGGCTACACCTTC

v_call: TRBV18
d_call: TRBD1
j_call: TRBJ2-1
clone_size: .
cdr3_aa: CASSSTGVNEQFF
cdr3_nt: TGTGCCAGCTCATCGACAGGGGTCAATGAGCAGTTCTTC

v_call: TRBV7-7
d_call: .
j_call: TRBJ2-2
clone_size: .
cdr3_aa: CASSLGESATGELFF
cdr3_nt: TGTGCTAGCAGCTTAGGGGAGTCGGCCACCGGGGAGCTGTTTTTT

v_call: TRBV7-9
d_call: TRBD2
j_call: TRBJ2-1
clone_size: few
cdr3_aa: CASSPGLAKFF
cdr3_nt: TGTGCCAGCAGCCCGGGACTAGCTAAGTTCTTC

v_call: TRBV19
d_call: TRBD1
j_call: TRBJ1-2
clone_size: .
cdr3_aa: CAGWGQNYGYTF
cdr3_nt: TGTGCCGGGTGGGGACAGAACTATGGCTACACCTTC

v_call: TRBV7-9
d_call: .
j_call: TRBJ2-7
clone_size: few
cdr3_aa: CASSLRTYGTSYEQYF
cdr3_nt: TGTGCCAGCAGCCTTCGGACGTACGGGACTTCCTACGAGCAGTACTTC

v_call: TRBV5-1
d_call: TRBD1
j_call: TRBJ1-1
clone_size: .
cdr3_aa: CASRFTDRVRGTEAFF
cdr3_nt: TGCGCCAGCAGATTTACTGACAGGGTACGAGGCACTGAAGCTTTCTTT

v_call: TRBV29-1
d_call: TRBD2
j_call: TRBJ2-1
clone_size: .
cdr3_aa: CSVDTPLPGLAANEQFF
cdr3_nt: TGCAGCGTTGATACGCCCCTCCCGGGACTAGCGGCCAATGAGCAGTTCTTC

v_call: TRBV7-9
d_call: .
j_call: TRBJ1-2
clone_size: .
cdr3_aa: CASSTTGGGNYGYTF
cdr3_nt: TGTGCCAGCAGCACAACCGGAGGCGGAAACTATGGCTACACCTTC

v_call: TRBV5-1
d_call: TRBD1
j_call: TRBJ1-1
clone_size: .
cdr3_aa: CASSLGQGRANTEAFF
cdr3_nt: TGCGCCAGCAGCTTAGGACAGGGTAGGGCGAACACTGAAGCTTTCTTT

v_call: TRBV11-2
d_call: TRBD1
j_call: TRBJ2-5
clone_size: .
cdr3_aa: CASRILGTAQETQYF
cdr3_nt: TGTGCCAGCAGGATCCTAGGGACAGCGCAAGAGACCCAGTACTTC

v_call: TRBV10-1
d_call: .
j_call: TRBJ2-2
clone_size: .
cdr3_aa: CASSARSNTGELFF
cdr3_nt: TGCGCCAGCAGTGCCAGGTCGAACACCGGGGAGCTGTTTTTT

v_call: TRBV5-1
d_call: TRBD2
j_call: TRBJ2-3
clone_size: .
cdr3_aa: CASSLAARGSTDTQYF
cdr3_nt: TGCGCCAGCAGCTTGGCGGCGCGGGGGAGCACAGATACGCAGTATTTT

v_call: TRBV18
d_call: .
j_call: TRBJ1-1
clone_size: .
cdr3_aa: CASSPWAGDTEAFF
cdr3_nt: TGTGCCAGCTCACCATGGGCGGGGGACACTGAAGCTTTCTTT

v_call: TRBV27
d_call: TRBD2
j_call: TRBJ2-5
clone_size: .
cdr3_aa: CASSLSSGGAGQETQYF
cdr3_nt: TGTGCCAGCAGTTTATCTAGCGGGGGGGCGGGGCAAGAGACCCAGTACTTC

v_call: TRBV6-5
d_call: .
j_call: TRBJ1-2
clone_size: .
cdr3_aa: CASSYSGGGGGVGYTF
cdr3_nt: TGTGCCAGCAGTTACTCGGGAGGGGGAGGCGGCGTGGGCTACACCTTC

v_call: TRBV6-5
d_call: TRBD1
j_call: TRBJ1-3
clone_size: .
cdr3_aa: CASGTGGSSGNTIYF
cdr3_nt: TGTGCCAGCGGGACAGGGGGCAGCTCTGGAAACACCATATATTTT

v_call: TRBV7-8
d_call: .
j_call: TRBJ1-1
clone_size: .
cdr3_aa: CASSLGHRANTEAFF
cdr3_nt: TGTGCCAGCAGCTTAGGCCACAGGGCGAACACTGAAGCTTTCTTT

v_call: TRBV11-2
d_call: .
j_call: TRBJ1-4
clone_size: .
cdr3_aa: CASSLQGPGVNEKLFF
cdr3_nt: TGTGCCAGCAGCTTACAGGGCCCGGGGGTTAATGAAAAACTGTTTTTT

v_call: TRBV4-1
d_call: TRBD1
j_call: TRBJ1-2
clone_size: .
cdr3_aa: CASSQVAGGASYGYTF
cdr3_nt: TGCGCCAGCAGCCAAGTAGCAGGGGGCGCGAGCTATGGCTACACCTTC

v_call: TRBV27
d_call: .
j_call: TRBJ1-1
clone_size: .
cdr3_aa: CASSLPGNPEAFF
cdr3_nt: TGTGCCAGCAGTTTACCCGGGAACCCTGAAGCTTTCTTT

v_call: TRBV3-1/TRBV3-2
d_call: .
j_call: TRBJ1-1
clone_size: once
cdr3_aa: CASSQGTTSGGAFF
cdr3_nt: TGTGCCAGCAGCCAGGGGACTACTTCGGGTGGCGCTTTCTTT

v_call: TRBV6-5
d_call: .
j_call: TRBJ1-2
clone_size: .
cdr3_aa: CASHSGGASYGYTF
cdr3_nt: TGTGCCAGCCATAGCGGGGGCGCAAGCTATGGCTACACCTTC

v_call: TRBV5-1
d_call: TRBD1
j_call: TRBJ1-6
clone_size: .
cdr3_aa: CASSFGTGGSPLHF
cdr3_nt: TGCGCCAGCAGCTTCGGGACAGGCGGTTCACCCCTCCACTTT

v_call: TRBV7-2
d_call: TRBD1
j_call: TRBJ1-6
clone_size: .
cdr3_aa: CASSPVGTGDSPLHF
cdr3_nt: TGTGCCAGCAGCCCCGTGGGGACAGGCGATTCACCCCTCCACTTT

v_call: TRBV24-1
d_call: TRBD2
j_call: TRBJ2-1
clone_size: .
cdr3_aa: CATERGSGGPYNEQFF
cdr3_nt: TGTGCCACCGAAAGGGGTAGCGGGGGACCTTACAATGAGCAGTTCTTC

v_call: TRBV19
d_call: TRBD1
j_call: TRBJ2-1
clone_size: .
cdr3_aa: CASSSSGTEYNEQFF
cdr3_nt: TGTGCCAGTAGTTCCTCCGGGACAGAGTACAATGAGCAGTTCTTC

v_call: TRBV6-5
d_call: .
j_call: TRBJ1-5
clone_size: .
cdr3_aa: CASSPILGGGQPQHF
cdr3_nt: TGTGCCAGCAGTCCAATCTTGGGGGGAGGTCAGCCCCAGCATTTT

v_call: TRBV20-1
d_call: .
j_call: TRBJ1-2
clone_size: .
cdr3_aa: CSASQAGWAYGYTF
cdr3_nt: TGCAGTGCTAGTCAGGCAGGGTGGGCCTATGGCTACACCTTC

v_call: TRBV29-1
d_call: .
j_call: TRBJ2-7
clone_size: .
cdr3_aa: CSGGGDGYEQYF
cdr3_nt: TGCAGCGGAGGGGGGGACGGTTACGAGCAGTACTTC

v_call: TRBV6-5
d_call: .
j_call: TRBJ1-6
clone_size: .
cdr3_aa: CASTGITYNSPLHF
cdr3_nt: TGTGCCAGCACAGGGATCACCTATAATTCACCCCTCCACTTT